Listed below are T cell receptor beta chains from one sample, sequenced in a study of shared clonotypes between healthy human individuals. Data came from immunoSEQ multiplex PCR; TCRdb stores just in-frame clones and leaves some out. Of about 680,000 clones in the sample, approximately 90% are singletons; the top ten hold 24%. Sample: naive CD8+ T cells sorted from blood. The source of these receptors is a man younger than 40 in good health. Both conserved end residues are part of each CDR3. The D gene is left open where the match is weak. The size field is filled for only some rows; it gives once, few, many or a size class.

v_call: TRBV7-9; clone_size: -; j_call: TRBJ1-1; d_call: -; cdr3_length: 14; cdr3_nt: TGTGCCAGCAGCCTTAGCTATAACAAGTTCGAAGCTTTCTTT; cdr3_aa: CASSLSYNKFEAFF
v_call: TRBV7-9; clone_size: -; j_call: TRBJ2-2; d_call: -; cdr3_length: 12; cdr3_nt: TGTGCCAGCAGCGGGACTCCCGGGGAGCTGTTTTTT; cdr3_aa: CASSGTPGELFF
v_call: TRBV28; clone_size: -; j_call: TRBJ2-5; d_call: TRBD1; cdr3_length: 13; cdr3_nt: TGTGCCAGCAGTTCCGACAGGGCAGAGACCCAGTACTTC; cdr3_aa: CASSSDRAETQYF
v_call: TRBV2; clone_size: -; j_call: TRBJ2-7; d_call: -; cdr3_length: 12; cdr3_nt: TGTGCCAGCAGTGAATTGTGGGACACGCAGTACTTC; cdr3_aa: CASSELWDTQYF
v_call: TRBV5-4; clone_size: -; j_call: TRBJ2-5; d_call: TRBD2; cdr3_length: 15; cdr3_nt: TGTGCCAGCAGCTTGGGACTAGCGGGAGTAGAGACCCAGTACTTC; cdr3_aa: CASSLGLAGVETQYF
v_call: TRBV5-1; clone_size: -; j_call: TRBJ2-3; d_call: TRBD2; cdr3_length: 18; cdr3_nt: TGCGCCAGCAGCTCCCCCGAGCGGACTAGCGGGAGGGCAGATACGCAGTATTTT; cdr3_aa: CASSSPERTSGRADTQYF
v_call: TRBV5-4; clone_size: once; j_call: TRBJ2-7; d_call: TRBD2; cdr3_length: 13; cdr3_nt: TGTGCCAGCAGCACGGGGACTAACTACGAGCAGTACTTC; cdr3_aa: CASSTGTNYEQYF
v_call: TRBV6-5; clone_size: -; j_call: TRBJ2-5; d_call: -; cdr3_length: 13; cdr3_nt: TGTGCCAGCAGTTTCGACAATCAAGAGACCCAGTACTTC; cdr3_aa: CASSFDNQETQYF
v_call: TRBV11-2; clone_size: once; j_call: TRBJ1-1; d_call: -; cdr3_length: 12; cdr3_nt: TGTGCCAGCAGCTCATCAGGGACTGAAGCTTTCTTT; cdr3_aa: CASSSSGTEAFF
v_call: TRBV7-9; clone_size: -; j_call: TRBJ2-5; d_call: -; cdr3_length: 15; cdr3_nt: TGTGCCAGCAGCTTAGCGGTGGGGGTTCGAGAGACCCAGTACTTC; cdr3_aa: CASSLAVGVRETQYF
v_call: TRBV7-3; clone_size: -; j_call: TRBJ2-7; d_call: -; cdr3_length: 16; cdr3_nt: TGTGCCAGCAGCTTAACCGACCGAAGACAGTCCTACGAGCAGTACTTC; cdr3_aa: CASSLTDRRQSYEQYF
v_call: TRBV18; clone_size: -; j_call: TRBJ2-7; d_call: -; cdr3_length: 14; cdr3_nt: TGTGCCAGCTCACCAACCGACCTACCCTACGAGCAGTACTTC; cdr3_aa: CASSPTDLPYEQYF
v_call: TRBV28; clone_size: -; j_call: TRBJ2-7; d_call: -; cdr3_length: 16; cdr3_nt: TGTGCCAGCAGTGCCGCGTTGGTAGCGCCAATCTACGAGCAGTACTTC; cdr3_aa: CASSAALVAPIYEQYF
v_call: TRBV6-1; clone_size: -; j_call: TRBJ2-1; d_call: TRBD1; cdr3_length: 13; cdr3_nt: TGTGCCAGCAGTAGGACAGGATACAATGAGCAGTTCTTC; cdr3_aa: CASSRTGYNEQFF
v_call: TRBV27; clone_size: once; j_call: TRBJ2-3; d_call: TRBD1; cdr3_length: 16; cdr3_nt: TGTGCCAGCAGTTTAGTTCGTACAGGGGGTCCAGATACGCAGTATTTT; cdr3_aa: CASSLVRTGGPDTQYF
v_call: TRBV27; clone_size: -; j_call: TRBJ1-1; d_call: -; cdr3_length: 12; cdr3_nt: TGTGCCAGCATGGGGGACTACACTGAAGCTTTCTTT; cdr3_aa: CASMGDYTEAFF
v_call: TRBV7-9; clone_size: -; j_call: TRBJ2-1; d_call: TRBD1; cdr3_length: 16; cdr3_nt: TGTGCCAGCAGCCACCGGCTAAAGGGGGCTAACAATGAGCAGTTCTTC; cdr3_aa: CASSHRLKGANNEQFF
v_call: TRBV7-2; clone_size: -; j_call: TRBJ2-5; d_call: TRBD1; cdr3_length: 13; cdr3_nt: TGTGCCAGCAGCTGGGACAGGGGTGAGACCCAGTACTTC; cdr3_aa: CASSWDRGETQYF
v_call: TRBV9; clone_size: -; j_call: TRBJ2-6; d_call: -; cdr3_length: 15; cdr3_nt: TGTGCCAGCAGACATGCGGTTGCTGGGGCCAACGTCCTGACTTTC; cdr3_aa: CASRHAVAGANVLTF
v_call: TRBV7-8; clone_size: -; j_call: TRBJ2-7; d_call: -; cdr3_length: 14; cdr3_nt: TGTGCCAGCAGCTTTCGGGGTCTTCCCTACGAGCAGTACTTC; cdr3_aa: CASSFRGLPYEQYF
v_call: TRBV7-6; clone_size: -; j_call: TRBJ2-1; d_call: -; cdr3_length: 14; cdr3_nt: TGTGCCAGCAGCTCTCAGGGGACCTACAATGAGCAGTTCTTC; cdr3_aa: CASSSQGTYNEQFF
v_call: TRBV7-9; clone_size: -; j_call: TRBJ2-1; d_call: TRBD2; cdr3_length: 16; cdr3_nt: TGTGCCAGCAGCCCCAAGGCGGGGGGGGCCTACAATGAGCAGTTCTTC; cdr3_aa: CASSPKAGGAYNEQFF
v_call: TRBV6-5; clone_size: -; j_call: TRBJ2-7; d_call: TRBD2; cdr3_length: 15; cdr3_nt: TGTGCCAGCAGTCCTAGCGGGCGGGTGCTCTACGAGCAGTACTTC; cdr3_aa: CASSPSGRVLYEQYF
v_call: TRBV27; clone_size: -; j_call: TRBJ2-1; d_call: TRBD2; cdr3_length: 18; cdr3_nt: TGTGCCAGCAGTTTATTAATAACCGGGACTAGCGCGTACAATGAGCAGTTCTTC; cdr3_aa: CASSLLITGTSAYNEQFF
v_call: TRBV6-5; clone_size: -; j_call: TRBJ1-2; d_call: TRBD1; cdr3_length: 13; cdr3_nt: TGTGCCAGCAGTAACTATCAGGGGGAGAGCTACACCTTC; cdr3_aa: CASSNYQGESYTF
v_call: TRBV7-6; clone_size: -; j_call: TRBJ2-3; d_call: -; cdr3_length: 13; cdr3_nt: TGTGCCAGCAGCCAAACAGGGACAGATACGCAGTATTTT; cdr3_aa: CASSQTGTDTQYF
v_call: TRBV27; clone_size: once; j_call: TRBJ2-7; d_call: -; cdr3_length: 14; cdr3_nt: TGTGCCAGCAGTTTTAGCTTGGACGCCCCCGAGCAGTACTTC; cdr3_aa: CASSFSLDAPEQYF
v_call: TRBV14; clone_size: -; j_call: TRBJ2-2; d_call: -; cdr3_length: 16; cdr3_nt: TGTGCCAGCAGCCAAGATTCAACAGGGTTCACCGGGGAGCTGTTTTTT; cdr3_aa: CASSQDSTGFTGELFF
v_call: TRBV19; clone_size: -; j_call: TRBJ2-7; d_call: TRBD1; cdr3_length: 13; cdr3_nt: TGTGCCAGTAGCTATCGACAGGGCTACGAGCAGTACTTC; cdr3_aa: CASSYRQGYEQYF
v_call: TRBV5-4; clone_size: once; j_call: TRBJ1-2; d_call: -; cdr3_length: 12; cdr3_nt: TGTGCCAGCAAAGTGGGCGGCTATGGCTACACCTTC; cdr3_aa: CASKVGGYGYTF
v_call: TRBV27; clone_size: -; j_call: TRBJ2-7; d_call: -; cdr3_length: 15; cdr3_nt: TGTGCCAGCAGTCTAGCGAAGGGGAGCTCCTACGAGCAGTACTTC; cdr3_aa: CASSLAKGSSYEQYF
v_call: TRBV4-1; clone_size: -; j_call: TRBJ2-5; d_call: TRBD1; cdr3_length: 15; cdr3_nt: TGCGCCAGCAGCCCCCGGACAGGGGGCGGGGAGACCCAGTACTTC; cdr3_aa: CASSPRTGGGETQYF
v_call: TRBV9; clone_size: -; j_call: TRBJ1-3; d_call: -; cdr3_length: 14; cdr3_nt: TGTGCCAGCAGCGTAGCTGATCCTGGAAACACCATATATTTT; cdr3_aa: CASSVADPGNTIYF
v_call: TRBV7-2; clone_size: -; j_call: TRBJ1-5; d_call: -; cdr3_length: 17; cdr3_nt: TGTGCCAGCAGCTTAGCTTTAGGCGCTTATAGCAATCAGCCCCAGCATTTT; cdr3_aa: CASSLALGAYSNQPQHF
v_call: TRBV11-2; clone_size: -; j_call: TRBJ2-3; d_call: -; cdr3_length: 14; cdr3_nt: TGTGCCAGCAGCTCCCTCAGGGTGCCAGATACGCAGTATTTT; cdr3_aa: CASSSLRVPDTQYF
v_call: TRBV6-6; clone_size: -; j_call: TRBJ2-7; d_call: -; cdr3_length: 14; cdr3_nt: TGTGCCGCCAACCTCGATGGGGGGCTCTACGAGCAGTACTTC; cdr3_aa: CAANLDGGLYEQYF
v_call: TRBV10-2; clone_size: -; j_call: TRBJ2-5; d_call: -; cdr3_length: 14; cdr3_nt: TGCGCCAGCAGTGAGGCTGACAGTCAAGAGACCCAGTACTTC; cdr3_aa: CASSEADSQETQYF
v_call: TRBV15; clone_size: -; j_call: TRBJ1-5; d_call: TRBD1; cdr3_length: 15; cdr3_nt: TGTGCCACCAGCAGGGACAGGGGTTCTTATCAGCCCCAGCATTTT; cdr3_aa: CATSRDRGSYQPQHF
v_call: TRBV4-2; clone_size: -; j_call: TRBJ2-1; d_call: -; cdr3_length: 13; cdr3_nt: TGTGCCAGCAGCCAAGGGCAGTACGATGAGCAGTTCTTC; cdr3_aa: CASSQGQYDEQFF
v_call: TRBV13; clone_size: -; j_call: TRBJ1-2; d_call: TRBD1; cdr3_length: 13; cdr3_nt: TGTGCCAGCAGCCTCGGGACAGAGTATGGCTACACCTTC; cdr3_aa: CASSLGTEYGYTF
v_call: TRBV4-1; clone_size: -; j_call: TRBJ1-1; d_call: -; cdr3_length: 13; cdr3_nt: TGCGCCAGCAGCCAAGAAACTCACACTGAAGCTTTCTTT; cdr3_aa: CASSQETHTEAFF
v_call: TRBV29-1; clone_size: once; j_call: TRBJ2-7; d_call: TRBD2; cdr3_length: 13; cdr3_nt: TGCAGCGTTGCTAGCGGGAGAACCTACGAGCAGTACTTC; cdr3_aa: CSVASGRTYEQYF
v_call: TRBV27; clone_size: -; j_call: TRBJ1-5; d_call: -; cdr3_length: 16; cdr3_nt: TGTGCCAGCAGTTTATCGGGGGTGAGAAGCAATCAGCCCCAGCATTTT; cdr3_aa: CASSLSGVRSNQPQHF
v_call: TRBV7-9; clone_size: -; j_call: TRBJ2-7; d_call: -; cdr3_length: 16; cdr3_nt: TGTGCCAGCAGCTCGTATGGCCGGGGCCTTACCTACGAGCAGTACTTC; cdr3_aa: CASSSYGRGLTYEQYF
v_call: TRBV5-1; clone_size: -; j_call: TRBJ1-2; d_call: -; cdr3_length: 15; cdr3_nt: TGCGCCAGCAGCTTGGCCTTGGCAGGGGATGATGGCTACACCTTC; cdr3_aa: CASSLALAGDDGYTF
v_call: TRBV7-9; clone_size: -; j_call: TRBJ2-2; d_call: TRBD1; cdr3_length: 16; cdr3_nt: TGTGCCAGCAGCTTAGTGGTACAGGGGGGAACCGGGGAGCTGTTTTTT; cdr3_aa: CASSLVVQGGTGELFF
v_call: TRBV7-2; clone_size: -; j_call: TRBJ2-3; d_call: -; cdr3_length: 14; cdr3_nt: TGTGCCAGCAGCTTAGTTGGTAGCACAGATACGCAGTATTTT; cdr3_aa: CASSLVGSTDTQYF
v_call: TRBV7-9; clone_size: -; j_call: TRBJ1-5; d_call: -; cdr3_length: 15; cdr3_nt: TGTGCCAGCAGCTTCGCGCAGGACCCAAATCAGCCCCAGCATTTT; cdr3_aa: CASSFAQDPNQPQHF